This is a list of T cell receptor beta chains from one sample in a study of cytomegalovirus exposure and HLA in healthy donors. Data came from immunoSEQ multiplex PCR; TCRdb stores just in-frame clones and leaves some out. The table lists over 100,000 clones. The material sequenced was PBMCs. These receptors were obtained from a woman aged 40 to 55 in good health and CMV-seropositive. Both conserved end residues are part of each CDR3. A D gene is named only where the DNA matches it firmly.

.	TRBJ2-5	TRBV25-1	CASNPQDEFQETQYF	TGTGCCAGTAACCCACAGGACGAATTCCAAGAGACCCAGTACTTC
.	TRBJ2-1	TRBV7-7	CASSPSGDNEQFF	TGTGCCAGCAGCCCATCGGGAGACAATGAGCAGTTCTTC
.	TRBJ2-3	TRBV11-3	CASSLASDTQYF	TGTGCCAGCAGCCTAGCCTCAGATACGCAGTATTTT
TRBD2	TRBJ2-7	TRBV9	CASSVGAGVAYEQYF	TGTGCCAGCAGCGTAGGAGCGGGAGTGGCCTACGAGCAGTACTTC
TRBD1	TRBJ2-7	TRBV9	CASSPGTETYEQYF	TGTGCCAGCAGCCCGGGGACAGAAACCTACGAGCAGTACTTC
.	TRBJ2-1	TRBV28	CASSLWISEPENEQFF	TGTGCCAGCAGTTTATGGATTAGCGAACCCGAAAATGAGCAGTTCTTC
TRBD2	TRBJ2-7	TRBV30	CAWSHAGGHLYEQYF	TGTGCCTGGAGTCACGCGGGAGGACACCTCTACGAGCAGTACTTC
TRBD1	TRBJ2-1	TRBV28	CASSPPPGQGSHNEQFF	TGTGCCAGCAGCCCGCCCCCGGGACAGGGTAGCCACAATGAGCAGTTCTTC
.	TRBJ1-3	TRBV5-1	CASSLLQTGLSGNTIYF	TGCGCCAGCAGCTTGCTACAGACAGGCCTCTCTGGAAACACCATATATTTT
TRBD2	TRBJ2-1	TRBV6-5	CASSSPSGRSSNEQFF	TGTGCCAGCAGTTCCCCCAGCGGGAGAAGCTCCAATGAGCAGTTCTTC
TRBD1	TRBJ1-2	TRBV25-1	CASSDSGQGYGYTF	TGTGCCAGCAGTGACTCCGGACAGGGTTATGGCTACACCTTC
.	TRBJ2-6	TRBV28	CASSLGSGGRGGANVLTF	TGTGCCAGCAGTTTAGGCTCAGGGGGGCGAGGGGGGGCCAACGTCCTGACTTTC
TRBD1	TRBJ1-4	TRBV5-1	CASRPQGANEKLFF	TGCGCCAGCAGACCACAGGGGGCTAATGAAAAACTGTTTTTT
.	TRBJ1-2	TRBV30	CAWSPKQGPYGYTF	TGTGCCTGGAGTCCAAAGCAGGGGCCCTATGGCTACACCTTC
.	TRBJ2-2	TRBV21-1	CASSKPGAGGPRTGELFF	TGTGCCAGCAGCAAACCGGGGGCGGGAGGGCCGAGAACCGGGGAGCTGTTTTTT
TRBD2	TRBJ2-1	TRBV29-1	CSVVVAGGSYNEQFF	TGCAGCGTTGTGGTAGCGGGAGGCTCCTACAATGAGCAGTTCTTC
TRBD2	TRBJ2-1	TRBV12-5	CASSGSPGLADFSYNEQFF	TGTGCTAGTTCTGGTAGTCCGGGACTAGCGGACTTTTCCTACAATGAGCAGTTCTTC
TRBD1	TRBJ1-2	TRBV19	CATRTGNYGYTF	TGTGCCACTCGGACAGGGAACTATGGCTACACCTTC
.	TRBJ2-7	TRBV5-1	CASSLRESYEQYF	TGCGCCAGCAGCTTACGGGAGAGCTACGAGCAGTACTTC
.	TRBJ1-1	TRBV5-1	CASGEQGNTEAFF	TGCGCCAGCGGCGAACAGGGGAACACTGAAGCTTTCTTT
TRBD1	TRBJ2-2	TRBV11-3	CASRGQGRSGELFF	TGTGCCAGCAGGGGACAGGGGCGGTCAGGGGAGCTGTTTTTT
.	TRBJ1-1	TRBV30	CAWSATGFTEAFF	TGTGCCTGGAGTGCTACAGGATTCACTGAAGCTTTCTTT
.	TRBJ1-1	TRBV9	CASSPGWGHSTEAFF	TGTGCCAGCAGCCCCGGCTGGGGGCACAGCACTGAAGCTTTCTTT
TRBD1	TRBJ1-1	TRBV18	CASSLTVTGMNTEAFF	TGTGCCAGCTCACTAACTGTGACAGGGATGAACACTGAAGCTTTCTTT
.	TRBJ2-1	TRBV19	CASSVEAYSYNEQFF	TGTGCCAGTAGTGTCGAGGCCTACTCCTACAATGAGCAGTTCTTC